This T cell receptor (beta chain) originates from a study of identical twins. This clonotype was counted a few times. V dropped 7 bases and J dropped 4 bases, with 20 bases sitting between them. Germline CDR1 and CDR2: SGHTA and FQGNSA. The CDR3 contains 15 residues. Each CDR3 protein is one row after TCRdb ran MiXCR on the 5' RACE reads. The repertoire includes 400,000 to 500,000 distinct CDR3 sequences, over 11% of them detected once, and approximately 0.98% sits in the top ten. These same data were also listed under a study on yellow fever vaccine responses in identical twins.

Sequencing used CD4+ T cells sorted from blood. The V call is TRBV7-2, the J call TRBJ2-7; TRBD1 is a possible D gene (6 bases). The clonotype was recovered from a woman aged 18-29 years in good health. The CDR3 region is CASTRTTGIFYEQYF. CDR3 coding DNA: TGTGCCAGCACCCGGACCACAGGGATCTTTTACGAGCAGTACTTC.